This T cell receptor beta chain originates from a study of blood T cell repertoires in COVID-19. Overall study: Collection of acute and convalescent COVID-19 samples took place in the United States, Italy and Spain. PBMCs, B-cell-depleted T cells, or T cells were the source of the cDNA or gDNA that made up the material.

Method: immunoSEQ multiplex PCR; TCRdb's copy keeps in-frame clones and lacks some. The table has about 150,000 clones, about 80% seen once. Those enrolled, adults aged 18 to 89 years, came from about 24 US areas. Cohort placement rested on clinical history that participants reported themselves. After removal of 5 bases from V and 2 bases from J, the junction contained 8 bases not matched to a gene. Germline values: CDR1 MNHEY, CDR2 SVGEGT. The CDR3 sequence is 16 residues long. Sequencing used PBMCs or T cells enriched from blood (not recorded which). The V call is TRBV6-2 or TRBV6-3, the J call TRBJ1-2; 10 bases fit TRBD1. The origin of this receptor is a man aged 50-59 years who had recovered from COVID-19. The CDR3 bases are TGTGCCAGCAGTCCGACAGGGGGCTACGGGAACTATGGCTACACCTTC. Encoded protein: CASSPTGGYGNYGYTF.